Listed below are T cell receptor beta chains from one sample, sequenced in a study of beta chain features in type 1 diabetes. Sequencing was performed with immunoSEQ multiplex PCR; in TCRdb, only in-frame clones are kept and a portion is missing. The data show around 300,000 clones, about 8% seen once. Sample: central memory CD4+ T cells from blood. The receptors shown here come from a woman aged 18-29 years in good health. Each CDR3 is given with its conserved first and last residue. The D gene is left open where the match is weak. Where a row states a size, it is once, few, many or the class of an expanded clone; other rows omit it.

CDR3 DNA: TGTGCCAGTAGTATAGGACAGGTTAGCTCAGATACGCAGTATTTT
CDR3 protein: CASSIGQVSSDTQYF
clone size: few
D gene: NA
V gene: TRBV19
J gene: TRBJ2-3

CDR3 DNA: TGCAGCGTCGGGGGCCGGGATCAGCCCCAGCATTTT
CDR3 protein: CSVGGRDQPQHF
clone size: few
D gene: NA
V gene: TRBV29-1
J gene: TRBJ1-5

CDR3 DNA: TGTGCCACCAAGTATGCGGGGGAAATCTATAACATTCAGTACTTC
CDR3 protein: CATKYAGEIYNIQYF
clone size: NA
D gene: TRBD2
V gene: TRBV28
J gene: TRBJ2-4

CDR3 DNA: TGTGCCAGCAGCTTGGCGGGAGGTAGTGGCGAGCAGTACTTC
CDR3 protein: CASSLAGGSGEQYF
clone size: NA
D gene: TRBD2
V gene: TRBV5-4
J gene: TRBJ2-7

CDR3 DNA: TGTGCCTGGAAGATACCAGGGTCCTATGGCTACACCTTC
CDR3 protein: CAWKIPGSYGYTF
clone size: few
D gene: NA
V gene: TRBV30
J gene: TRBJ1-2

CDR3 DNA: TGCGCCAGCAGCGCCCGAGATACAGGGGGCCGGGATACGCAGTATTTT
CDR3 protein: CASSARDTGGRDTQYF
clone size: few
D gene: TRBD1
V gene: TRBV5-1
J gene: TRBJ2-3

CDR3 DNA: TGTGCCAGCAGCTTTGGGGTAAAAGCCATGAACACTGAAGCTTTCTTT
CDR3 protein: CASSFGVKAMNTEAFF
clone size: few
D gene: NA
V gene: TRBV7-9
J gene: TRBJ1-1

CDR3 DNA: TGTGCCAGCAGCTTAGTGGGCGGTAATGAGCAGTTCTTC
CDR3 protein: CASSLVGGNEQFF
clone size: few
D gene: NA
V gene: TRBV7-6
J gene: TRBJ2-1

CDR3 DNA: TGCGCCAGCAGCCAAGAGGGTCTTAGGGAGGGCAATCAGCCCCAGCATTTT
CDR3 protein: CASSQEGLREGNQPQHF
clone size: NA
D gene: NA
V gene: TRBV4-1
J gene: TRBJ1-5

CDR3 DNA: TGTGCCAGCAGCAAGGACAGGGTGGGGTATGGCTACACCTTC
CDR3 protein: CASSKDRVGYGYTF
clone size: NA
D gene: TRBD1
V gene: TRBV5-4
J gene: TRBJ1-2

CDR3 DNA: TGTGCCAGCAGCCCTACCCCCGGACTAGCATCCTACGAGCAGTACTTC
CDR3 protein: CASSPTPGLASYEQYF
clone size: few
D gene: TRBD2
V gene: TRBV7-2
J gene: TRBJ2-7

CDR3 DNA: TGCAGCGTTGATGGGGCTAGCGGGAGGAACACAGATACGCAGTATTTT
CDR3 protein: CSVDGASGRNTDTQYF
clone size: few
D gene: TRBD2
V gene: TRBV29-1
J gene: TRBJ2-3

CDR3 DNA: TGTGCCAGCAGCGCAGGGGGGGCTGCGGGAGGTTTGAATGAGCAGTTCTTC
CDR3 protein: CASSAGGAAGGLNEQFF
clone size: NA
D gene: NA
V gene: TRBV9
J gene: TRBJ2-1

CDR3 DNA: TGTGCCAGCAGCCCCTCGGGGGTAAGCACAGATACGCAGTATTTT
CDR3 protein: CASSPSGVSTDTQYF
clone size: few
D gene: NA
V gene: TRBV7-2
J gene: TRBJ2-3

CDR3 DNA: TGCAGCGCCCTCTGGGGAGGTCGCACAGATACGCAGTATTTT
CDR3 protein: CSALWGGRTDTQYF
clone size: few
D gene: NA
V gene: TRBV29-1
J gene: TRBJ2-3

CDR3 DNA: TGTGCCAGCAGTTTTATCCGGCCTAGCGGGGGCTCCCCCCCAGATACGCAGTATTTT
CDR3 protein: CASSFIRPSGGSPPDTQYF
clone size: NA
D gene: TRBD2
V gene: TRBV28
J gene: TRBJ2-3

CDR3 DNA: TGTGCCTCAAAGGACAGGGACGCTCAGCCCCAGCATTTT
CDR3 protein: CASKDRDAQPQHF
clone size: few
D gene: TRBD1
V gene: TRBV10-3
J gene: TRBJ1-5

CDR3 DNA: TGTGCCAGCAGGGGACAGGGAGTAGATACGCAGTATTTT
CDR3 protein: CASRGQGVDTQYF
clone size: many
D gene: TRBD1
V gene: TRBV28
J gene: TRBJ2-3

CDR3 DNA: TGTGCCAGCAGCGTAGGGTCACTTAGCACAGATACGCAGTATTTT
CDR3 protein: CASSVGSLSTDTQYF
clone size: NA
D gene: NA
V gene: TRBV9
J gene: TRBJ2-3

CDR3 DNA: TGTGCCAGCAGTTACTCGCGTCTAGGCAATGAGCAGTTCTTC
CDR3 protein: CASSYSRLGNEQFF
clone size: few
D gene: NA
V gene: TRBV6-6
J gene: TRBJ2-1

CDR3 DNA: TGTGCCAGCAGGTTTAACAATGAGCAGTTCTTC
CDR3 protein: CASRFNNEQFF
clone size: few
D gene: NA
V gene: TRBV25-1
J gene: TRBJ2-1

CDR3 DNA: TGTGCCTTGGGGGCATACAATGAGCAGTTCTTC
CDR3 protein: CALGAYNEQFF
clone size: few
D gene: NA
V gene: TRBV30
J gene: TRBJ2-1

CDR3 DNA: TGTGCCAGCAGCCCACAGGGGGCAATTGTCAAAAACATTCAGTACTTC
CDR3 protein: CASSPQGAIVKNIQYF
clone size: few
D gene: TRBD1
V gene: TRBV7-8
J gene: TRBJ2-4

CDR3 DNA: TGTGCCAGCAGCGTTGACCTTTCTGGAAACACCATATATTTT
CDR3 protein: CASSVDLSGNTIYF
clone size: few
D gene: NA
V gene: TRBV9
J gene: TRBJ1-3

CDR3 DNA: TGCAGTGCTAGCGGGGTTGGCTACACCTTC
CDR3 protein: CSASGVGYTF
clone size: NA
D gene: NA
V gene: TRBV20-1
J gene: TRBJ1-2

CDR3 DNA: TGCGCCAGCAGCTTGGCCGGGGCGGGATCCGGGGAGCTGTTTTTT
CDR3 protein: CASSLAGAGSGELFF
clone size: NA
D gene: NA
V gene: TRBV5-1
J gene: TRBJ2-2

CDR3 DNA: TGTGCCAGCAGTTCCCGGACTAGTAGCGGAAACATTCAGTACTTC
CDR3 protein: CASSSRTSSGNIQYF
clone size: NA
D gene: TRBD2
V gene: TRBV6-1
J gene: TRBJ2-4

CDR3 DNA: TGTGCCAGCAGCTTGGTTAAAGGCAGCTCCTACAATGAGCAGTTCTTC
CDR3 protein: CASSLVKGSSYNEQFF
clone size: few
D gene: NA
V gene: TRBV5-6
J gene: TRBJ2-1

CDR3 DNA: TGTGCCAGCAGCTTAACGACAGATACGCAGTATTTT
CDR3 protein: CASSLTTDTQYF
clone size: few
D gene: NA
V gene: TRBV11-3
J gene: TRBJ2-3

CDR3 DNA: TGTGCCAGCAGCGATGGACTAGCGGGGGAGGGTGAGCAGTTCTTC
CDR3 protein: CASSDGLAGEGEQFF
clone size: few
D gene: TRBD2
V gene: TRBV7-9
J gene: TRBJ2-1

CDR3 DNA: TGTGCCAGCAGCTTCCCTGGCGAGGAGACCCAGTACTTC
CDR3 protein: CASSFPGEETQYF
clone size: NA
D gene: NA
V gene: TRBV7-2
J gene: TRBJ2-5

CDR3 DNA: TGTGCCAGCGAGACCTCTGGGGCCAACGTCCTGACTTTC
CDR3 protein: CASETSGANVLTF
clone size: many
D gene: NA
V gene: TRBV28
J gene: TRBJ2-6

CDR3 DNA: TGTGCCAGCAGCGCGATCTTCCCAGGGGTCAATGAGCAGTTCTTC
CDR3 protein: CASSAIFPGVNEQFF
clone size: few
D gene: NA
V gene: TRBV7-9
J gene: TRBJ2-1

CDR3 DNA: TGTGCCAGCAGTGGCGGGGGACAGGGCAGAAATGAGCAGTTCTTC
CDR3 protein: CASSGGGQGRNEQFF
clone size: NA
D gene: TRBD1
V gene: TRBV2
J gene: TRBJ2-1

CDR3 DNA: TGTGCCAGCAGCGAAGGGGGCGGACTAGCGGGAGTCTACGAGCAGTACTTC
CDR3 protein: CASSEGGGLAGVYEQYF
clone size: few
D gene: TRBD2
V gene: TRBV6-1
J gene: TRBJ2-7

CDR3 DNA: TGTGCCAGCAGCCTTCAACCGGGAGGGGCAGATACGCAGTATTTT
CDR3 protein: CASSLQPGGADTQYF
clone size: few
D gene: TRBD2
V gene: TRBV11-3
J gene: TRBJ2-3

CDR3 DNA: TGTGCCATCACGGGACAAATTTACAATGAGCAGTTCTTC
CDR3 protein: CAITGQIYNEQFF
clone size: few
D gene: NA
V gene: TRBV10-3
J gene: TRBJ2-1

CDR3 DNA: TGTGCCAGTAGTTCACGGACTAGCCTTCAGTTCTTC
CDR3 protein: CASSSRTSLQFF
clone size: NA
D gene: TRBD2
V gene: TRBV19
J gene: TRBJ2-1

CDR3 DNA: TGTGCCAGCAGCTTAGACTTGGGGACAACAATCACCGGGGAGCTGTTTTTT
CDR3 protein: CASSLDLGTTITGELFF
clone size: NA
D gene: NA
V gene: TRBV11-1
J gene: TRBJ2-2

CDR3 DNA: TGTGCCAGCTCACCCCCTGGGACTCTCTCTGGAAACACCATATATTTT
CDR3 protein: CASSPPGTLSGNTIYF
clone size: NA
D gene: NA
V gene: TRBV18
J gene: TRBJ1-3

CDR3 DNA: TGTGCCAGCAGTTACTCCGGGACGGTTAATGAAAAACTGTTTTTT
CDR3 protein: CASSYSGTVNEKLFF
clone size: NA
D gene: NA
V gene: TRBV6-5
J gene: TRBJ1-4

CDR3 DNA: TGTGCCAGCAGCGTAGTCGGACTAGCGGGGACAGAGACCCAGTACTTC
CDR3 protein: CASSVVGLAGTETQYF
clone size: NA
D gene: TRBD2
V gene: TRBV9
J gene: TRBJ2-5

CDR3 DNA: TGTGCCAGCAGCACACGGGGGAACCAAGAGACCCAGTACTTC
CDR3 protein: CASSTRGNQETQYF
clone size: NA
D gene: NA
V gene: TRBV7-3
J gene: TRBJ2-5

CDR3 DNA: TGTGCCAGCAGCTCAAGCGGGAGGGCCGGTGGAGATACGCAGTATTTT
CDR3 protein: CASSSSGRAGGDTQYF
clone size: NA
D gene: TRBD2
V gene: TRBV7-9
J gene: TRBJ2-3

CDR3 DNA: TGTGCCAGCAGCCCCACCGGACTAGCGGGAAGGCCGGGCGAGCAGTACTTC
CDR3 protein: CASSPTGLAGRPGEQYF
clone size: few
D gene: TRBD2
V gene: TRBV7-2
J gene: TRBJ2-7

CDR3 DNA: TGCGCCAGCAGCGGAGGGGCAGGGGAGAAATCACCCCTCCACTTT
CDR3 protein: CASSGGAGEKSPLHF
clone size: few
D gene: NA
V gene: TRBV5-1
J gene: TRBJ1-6

CDR3 DNA: TGCGCCAGCAGCCTCGGACGGGGCAATGAGCAGTTCTTC
CDR3 protein: CASSLGRGNEQFF
clone size: many
D gene: NA
V gene: TRBV4-3
J gene: TRBJ2-1

CDR3 DNA: TGTGCCAGCAGTGCGGACAGGGTGGTGAATACGCAGTATTTT
CDR3 protein: CASSADRVVNTQYF
clone size: NA
D gene: TRBD1
V gene: TRBV25-1
J gene: TRBJ2-3

CDR3 DNA: TGTGCCAGCAGCGCGAAGGGCGTAAACTATGGCTACACCTTC
CDR3 protein: CASSAKGVNYGYTF
clone size: NA
D gene: NA
V gene: TRBV9
J gene: TRBJ1-2

CDR3 DNA: TGTGCCAGCAGCACAATGGGACTAGCGGGGTACAATGAGCAGTTCTTC
CDR3 protein: CASSTMGLAGYNEQFF
clone size: many
D gene: TRBD2
V gene: TRBV7-3
J gene: TRBJ2-1

CDR3 DNA: TGTGCCAGCAGTTACCGAGAGGGGGCCGAGCAGTACTTC
CDR3 protein: CASSYREGAEQYF
clone size: NA
D gene: TRBD1
V gene: TRBV6-5
J gene: TRBJ2-7

CDR3 DNA: TGTGCCAGCAGCTTAGAGGGCTTGGCCAGTCAAGAGACCCAGTACTTC
CDR3 protein: CASSLEGLASQETQYF
clone size: few
D gene: NA
V gene: TRBV7-2
J gene: TRBJ2-5

CDR3 DNA: TGTGCCAGCAGTGCCCGCCGGGGGACAGATATGAACCAAGAGACCCAGTACTTC
CDR3 protein: CASSARRGTDMNQETQYF
clone size: NA
D gene: NA
V gene: TRBV2
J gene: TRBJ2-5

CDR3 DNA: TGCGCCAGCAGCCAAAGGACCCAGGGGCTGGACATTCAGTACTTC
CDR3 protein: CASSQRTQGLDIQYF
clone size: few
D gene: NA
V gene: TRBV4-3
J gene: TRBJ2-4

CDR3 DNA: TGTGCCAGCAGACAATACCCTGGGAGTGACGGTGAAGCTTTCTTT
CDR3 protein: CASRQYPGSDGEAFF
clone size: few
D gene: NA
V gene: TRBV7-2
J gene: TRBJ1-1

CDR3 DNA: TGTGCCAGCAGTAGGGACAGAGACTATGGCTACACCTTC
CDR3 protein: CASSRDRDYGYTF
clone size: few
D gene: TRBD1
V gene: TRBV6-6
J gene: TRBJ1-2

CDR3 DNA: TGTGCCGGCCGACTAGCGGGAACCAATGAGCAGTTCTTC
CDR3 protein: CAGRLAGTNEQFF
clone size: many
D gene: TRBD2
V gene: TRBV28
J gene: TRBJ2-1